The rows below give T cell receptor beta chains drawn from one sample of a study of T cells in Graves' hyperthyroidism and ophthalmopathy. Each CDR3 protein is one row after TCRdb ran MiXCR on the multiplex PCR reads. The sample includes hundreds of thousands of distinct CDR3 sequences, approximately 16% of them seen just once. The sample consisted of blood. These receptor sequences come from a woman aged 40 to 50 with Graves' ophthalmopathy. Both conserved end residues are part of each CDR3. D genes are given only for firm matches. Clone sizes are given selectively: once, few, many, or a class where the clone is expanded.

TGTGCCAGCAGTTTAACGCCCCCGAGCTCTGGAAACACCATATATTTT,CASSLTPPSSGNTIYF,TRBJ1-3,TRBV12-3/TRBV12-4,NA,NA
TGTGCCAGCAAAACGCCGATCAACTATGGCTACACCTTC,CASKTPINYGYTF,TRBJ1-2,TRBV6-1,NA,NA
TGTGCCAGCAGTAAATACCGGACAGGCTATACGCTATATAGCAATCAGCCCCAGCATTTT,CASSKYRTGYTLYSNQPQHF,TRBJ1-5,TRBV6-1,TRBD1,many
TGCGCCAGCAGCCAAGATGGGACAGGCTATTGGGGCACTGAAGCTTTCTTT,CASSQDGTGYWGTEAFF,TRBJ1-1,TRBV4-1,TRBD1,few
TGTGCCAGCAACGGACAGAATATCGGTGGCTACACCTTC,CASNGQNIGGYTF,TRBJ1-2,TRBV25-1,NA,NA
TGCAGCGTTGCAGGGGCTGGAAACACCATATATTTT,CSVAGAGNTIYF,TRBJ1-3,TRBV29-1,NA,few
TGCAGTGCTAGAGATGGTCTAGCGGGCCGTTCCCACCAAGAGACCCAGTACTTC,CSARDGLAGRSHQETQYF,TRBJ2-5,TRBV20-1,TRBD2,few
TGTGCCAGCAGCAAAGACAGCCGCTACGAGCAGTACTTC,CASSKDSRYEQYF,TRBJ2-7,TRBV28,NA,many
TGTGCCAGCAGCATCGGGTTGGGGACAGGGGGTTTAGAGACCCAGTACTTC,CASSIGLGTGGLETQYF,TRBJ2-5,TRBV11-2,TRBD1,NA
TGTGCCAGCAGCCAAGACTCTAGCGGGAGTGCCTACGAGCAGTACTTC,CASSQDSSGSAYEQYF,TRBJ2-7,TRBV4-2,TRBD2,NA
TGTGCCAGCAGCCCATCGGACAGGAACACCGGGGAGCTGTTTTTT,CASSPSDRNTGELFF,TRBJ2-2,TRBV3-1,NA,many
TGTGCCACCAGCAGTAGACAGGGTATCACAGATACGCAGTATTTT,CATSSRQGITDTQYF,TRBJ2-3,TRBV15,TRBD1,NA
TGTGCCAGCAGCAACCGGGGCCGAGGCACAGATACGCAGTATTTT,CASSNRGRGTDTQYF,TRBJ2-3,TRBV11-2,NA,many
TGTGCCAGCAGTTACTCGGTGACTAGCGGGGGGGGTGAGCAGTTCTTC,CASSYSVTSGGGEQFF,TRBJ2-1,TRBV6-5,TRBD2,many
TGCGCCAGCAGCACCGGACAGAAGGCAACTAATGAAAAACTGTTTTTT,CASSTGQKATNEKLFF,TRBJ1-4,TRBV5-1,NA,NA
TGCAGTGCTCCCACAGGGTATAATACAGATACGCAGTATTTT,CSAPTGYNTDTQYF,TRBJ2-3,TRBV20-1,NA,many
TGTGCCAGCAGCTTAACAGCGACCTCCTACGAGCAGTACTTC,CASSLTATSYEQYF,TRBJ2-7,TRBV7-3,NA,many
TGTGCCAGCAGTTTAGACCACCGTCGGGATACGCAGTATTTT,CASSLDHRRDTQYF,TRBJ2-3,TRBV12-3/TRBV12-4,NA,many
TGCGCCAGCAGCTGGGCAGGGGACGGGGCTTACGGCGAGCAGTACTTC,CASSWAGDGAYGEQYF,TRBJ2-7,TRBV5-1,NA,many
TGTGCCAGCACCGGAAACACCATATATTTT,CASTGNTIYF,TRBJ1-3,TRBV28,NA,NA
TGTGCCAGCAGTTTAAAGGGTGTCGGCAATCAGCCCCAGCATTTT,CASSLKGVGNQPQHF,TRBJ1-5,TRBV28,NA,many
TGTGCCAGCAGTTTCATAGGCAGGGGCAATGAGCAGTTCTTC,CASSFIGRGNEQFF,TRBJ2-1,TRBV28,NA,many
TGTGCCAGCACGGGGGGAGTCTCCTACTATGGCTACACCTTC,CASTGGVSYYGYTF,TRBJ1-2,TRBV28,NA,many
TGTGCCAGCAGCAACCGACAGGGCCCAGATACGCAGTATTTT,CASSNRQGPDTQYF,TRBJ2-3,TRBV11-2,TRBD1,many
TGTGCCAGTCTAGCGGGAGACAATGAGCAGTTCTTC,CASLAGDNEQFF,TRBJ2-1,TRBV2,TRBD2,NA
TGTGCCAGCAGTCGGACCGGCTCCCTCTATGGCTACACCTTC,CASSRTGSLYGYTF,TRBJ1-2,TRBV2,NA,many
TGTGCCAGCGTTGGTTGGGGGTCCAACGTCCTGACTTTC,CASVGWGSNVLTF,TRBJ2-6,TRBV19,NA,few
TGTGCCAGCAGTCTTAGCGGGGGGAGGGCCAATGAGCAGTTCTTC,CASSLSGGRANEQFF,TRBJ2-1,TRBV3-1,TRBD2,NA
TGCGCCAGCGGTACAGGGGGGAATGAGCAGTTCTTC,CASGTGGNEQFF,TRBJ2-1,TRBV10-1,TRBD1,many
TGTGCCAGCAGCCAAGACGGGCTCCACACTGAAGCTTTCTTT,CASSQDGLHTEAFF,TRBJ1-1,TRBV3-1,NA,few
TGTGCCAGCAGTCTTGGAGGGCTTGACTATGGCTACACCTTC,CASSLGGLDYGYTF,TRBJ1-2,TRBV7-8,NA,many
TGTGCCAGCATCTTACAGGGAGGCCAGCCCCAGCATTTT,CASILQGGQPQHF,TRBJ1-5,TRBV28,NA,NA
TGTGCCTGGAATGTAGCGACTAGCGGGACCTACGAGCAGTACTTC,CAWNVATSGTYEQYF,TRBJ2-7,TRBV30,TRBD2,many
TGTGCCAGCAGTCTCTTGCGGGGGGGGGATGAAAAACTGTTTTTT,CASSLLRGGDEKLFF,TRBJ1-4,TRBV6-1,NA,many